This T cell receptor (beta chain) stems from a study of a mutant IDH1 vaccine in newly diagnosed glioma. Study in general: The initiation of vaccination occurred 4-6 weeks after radiotherapy alone, or with temozolomide cycles. Before enrollment, the patients had been treated with radiotherapy alone, temozolomide alone, or both together. Most of them had received both. Findings and limits, study-wide: Seemingly, top peripheral T cell clonotype changes bore no relation to pseudoprogression.

V gave up 4 bases and J gave up 5 bases, with 10 bases separating them. The CDR3 has 13 residues. Germline V gives CDR1 SGHAT, CDR2 FQNNGV. Indicated time point: week 35, safety follow-up. The vaccine gave 300 ug of a 20-mer mutant IDH1 peptide subcutaneously per dose. Across weeks 1, 3, 5, 7, 11, 15, 19 and 23, patients received a vaccination each time, eight in all. Remarks on this clone: Its cognate antigen is unknown.

Here immunoSEQ multiplex PCR was the method, and the copy in TCRdb shows in-frame clones only, minus some. The repertoire consists of about 69,000 clones, with around 90% occurring once and the leading ten covering roughly 2%. The sample here was PBMCs, taken from a glioma patient whose treatment included an IDH1 peptide vaccine. The gene calls are TRBV11-2 and TRBJ2-3; D ambiguous. The TCR was taken from a man aged 25-45 years with glioma. CDR3 sequence reads: CASSSIVGDTQYF. Written as DNA, the CDR3 is TGTGCCAGCAGCTCTATAGTAGGAGATACGCAGTATTTT.